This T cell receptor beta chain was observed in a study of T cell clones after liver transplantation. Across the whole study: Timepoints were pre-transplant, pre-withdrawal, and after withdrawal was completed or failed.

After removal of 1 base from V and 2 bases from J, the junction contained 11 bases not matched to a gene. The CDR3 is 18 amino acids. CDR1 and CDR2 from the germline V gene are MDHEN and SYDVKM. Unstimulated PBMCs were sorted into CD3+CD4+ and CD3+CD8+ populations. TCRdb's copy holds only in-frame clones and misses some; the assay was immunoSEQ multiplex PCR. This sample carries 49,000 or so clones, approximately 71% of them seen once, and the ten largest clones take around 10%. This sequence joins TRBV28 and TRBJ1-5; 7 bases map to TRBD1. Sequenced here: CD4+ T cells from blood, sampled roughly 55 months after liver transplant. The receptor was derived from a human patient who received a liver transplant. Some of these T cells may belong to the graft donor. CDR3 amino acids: CASSLFRGQASGNQPQHF. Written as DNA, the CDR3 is TGTGCCAGCAGTTTATTTCGAGGACAGGCCTCGGGCAATCAGCCCCAGCATTTT. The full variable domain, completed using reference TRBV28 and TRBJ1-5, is DVKVTQSSRYLVKRTGEKVFLECVQDMDHENMFWYRQDPGLGLRLIYFSYDVKMKEKGDIPEGYSVSREKKERFSLILESASTNQTSMYLCASSLFRGQASGNQPQHFGDGTRLSIL.